These 21 T cell receptor beta chains came from one sample sequenced in a study of OX40 agonist ivuxolimab in advanced cancers. Profiled with immunoSEQ multiplex PCR; TCRdb holds only in-frame clones, not every one. The sample consists of under 100,000 clones, just under 95% of them appearing once. Specimen: CD4+ or CD8+ T cells sorted from blood, collected in a trial of the OX40 agonist ivuxolimab. These receptors were obtained from an adult with an advanced solid tumor such as melanoma, head and neck, liver or kidney cancer.

The V gene is TRBV5-1, the J gene TRBJ2-7; D tentatively reads TRBD1 or TRBD2 (5 bases each). CDR1 SGHRS and CDR2 YFSETQ come from the germline V gene. There are 14 residues in the CDR3. Trimming shortened V by 5 bases and J by 2 bases, and 14 bases separated the two germline ends. CDR3 sequence: CASRWGVGPYEQYF. The DNA for the CDR3 is TGCGCCAGCAGGTGGGGAGTGGGGCCCTACGAGCAGTACTTC.

The chain is built from TRBV10-3 and TRBJ1-4, with D possibly TRBD1 on 5 matching bases. CDR3 length: 19 amino acids. The germline V gene has CDR1 ENHRY and CDR2 SYGVKD. Trimming took 2 bases from V and 1 from J, leaving 20 bases between them. The CDR3 is CAISEKWGGMQGTNEKLFF. The CDR3 DNA reads as TGTGCCATCAGTGAGAAGTGGGGCGGAATGCAGGGAACTAATGAAAAACTGTTTTTT.

The V gene is TRBV9, the J gene TRBJ2-5; 14 bases are shared with TRBD2. Germline-derived CDR1 and CDR2 are SGDLS and YYNGEE. The CDR3 totals 17 residues. After removal of 3 bases from V and 5 bases from J, the junction contained 9 bases not matched to a gene. The chain's CDR3 is CASSARTSGGIGETQYF. CDR3 coding DNA: TGTGCCAGCAGCGCTCGGACTAGCGGGGGGATAGGGGAGACCCAGTACTTC.

The chain combines TRBV11-2 with TRBJ2-5; 9 bases align to TRBD1. After removal of 2 bases from V and 4 bases from J, the junction contained 8 bases not matched to a gene. The CDR3 totals 16 residues. Looked up from germline, CDR1 is SGHAT and CDR2 is FQNNGV. The CDR3 region is CASSLRTGTGSETQYF. The DNA for the CDR3 is TGTGCCAGCAGCTTACGCACCGGGACAGGGTCAGAGACCCAGTACTTC.

This clone has only one observation. V is TRBV6-5 and J is TRBJ2-7, with D possibly being TRBD1 or TRBD2 (5 bases each). CDR1 is MNHEY, CDR2 SVGAGI, per germline. The CDR3 is 15 amino acids. Trimming shortened V by 2 bases and J by 2 bases, and 13 bases separated the two germline ends. The CDR3 DNA reads as TGTGCCAGCAGTTACGGGCCCAGGGAGACCTACGAGCAGTACTTC. Protein product: CASSYGPRETYEQYF.

The chain joins TRBV10-2 to TRBJ2-1, with 10 bases aligning to TRBD2. Germline CDR1 is WSHSY and CDR2 is SAAADI. The J segment lost 4 bases and the V segment lost 6 bases, leaving 3 bases of the junction unmatched. The CDR3 is 14 residues long. The CDR3 spells CASSLLAGYNEQFF. The CDR3 region has the DNA TGCGCCAGCAGCCTACTAGCGGGGTACAATGAGCAGTTCTTC.

The chain recombines TRBV7-9 with TRBJ2-3; a possible D gene is TRBD1 (5 bases). Looked up from germline, CDR1 is SEHNR and CDR2 is FQNEAQ (reference sequence). V lost 5 bases to trimming and J lost 0 bases, with 15 bases between them. This CDR3 contains 16 residues. CDR3 sequence reads: CASSPRAAGSTDTQYF. The CDR3 DNA is TGTGCCAGCAGCCCTAGGGCGGCAGGGAGCACAGATACGCAGTATTTT. The full variable domain, rest sourced from reference TRBV7-9 and TRBJ2-3, is DTGVSQNPRHKITKRGQNVTFRCDPISEHNRLYWYRQTLGQGPEFLTYFQNEAQLEKSRLLSDRFSAERPKGSFSTLEIQRTEQGDSAMYLCASSPRAAGSTDTQYFGPGTRLTVL.

CDR3 DNA: TGTGCCAGTAGGACAGGGTCCACTGAAGCTTTCTTT. This encodes CASRTGSTEAFF. The chain employs TRBV19 and TRBJ1-1, with 7 bases lining up with TRBD1. CDR1 is LNHDA and CDR2 is SQIVND in the germline V gene (reference sequence). With 6 bases clipped from V and 4 bases from J, the junction kept 2 bases outside the gene matches. The CDR3 consists of 12 residues.

This rearrangement joins TRBV6-4 to TRBJ1-1; D is uncertain. This CDR3 region has 13 residues. The V gene's germline CDR1 is MRHNA and CDR2 SNTAGT. Trimming stripped 2 bases from V and 2 bases from J, with 6 bases between. DNA for the CDR3: TGTGCCAGCAGTGACATAGCCAACACTGAAGCTTTCTTT. It codes for CASSDIANTEAFF.

This sequence joins TRBV5-4 and TRBJ2-1; possibly TRBD2 for D (6 bases). The CDR3 length is 16 residues. The V end lost 4 bases, the J end lost 0 bases, and 14 bases lay between the germline ends. The germline CDR1 and CDR2 sequences are SGHNT and YYREEE (reference sequence). CDR3: CASSQLATSSYNEQFF. In DNA form, the CDR3 reads TGTGCCAGCAGCCAGCTAGCGACCAGCTCCTACAATGAGCAGTTCTTC.

This clone is a singleton in its sample. The V call is TRBV6-5, the J call TRBJ1-1; no clear D. The V gene's germline CDR1 is MNHEY and CDR2 SVGAGI. There are 15 residues in the CDR3. Trimming cost V 0 bases and J 1 base, with 9 bases left between them. The DNA for the CDR3 is TGTGCCAGCAGTTACTCCATAGGTGGGAACACTGAAGCTTTCTTT. Amino acid sequence: CASSYSIGGNTEAFF.

This chain joins TRBV6-5 and TRBJ2-7; D possibly corresponds to TRBD1 (5 bases). Germline CDR1 and CDR2: MNHEY and SVGAGI. CDR3 length equals 14 residues. Trimming shortened V by 4 bases and J by 0 bases, and 10 bases separated the two germline ends. The DNA for the CDR3 is TGTGCCAGCAGTTGGGCAGGGTCCTCCTACGAGCAGTACTTC. Its protein product is CASSWAGSSYEQYF.

In its sample, this clone was seen once. J is TRBJ1-2 and V is TRBV7-9; D remains ambiguous. CDR3 size: 12 residues. The germline V and J ends were trimmed by 7 bases and 8 bases, with 14 bases remaining between them. Germline loops: CDR1 SEHNR, CDR2 FQNEAQ (reference sequence). The CDR3 DNA follows: TGTGCCAGCATCTCCCCAATGAGGGGCTACACCTTC. Translation gives CASISPMRGYTF.

The chain is built from TRBV7-3 and TRBJ2-3; D possibly corresponds to TRBD1 (6 bases). The germline V gene has CDR1 SGHTA and CDR2 FQGTGA. The CDR3 covers 14 residues. Deletions cut 5 bases from V and 3 bases from J, with 12 bases between. The CDR3 region has the DNA TGTGCCAGCAGCACAGGGATTAGAACAGATACGCAGTATTTT. Amino acids: CASSTGIRTDTQYF.

This rearrangement joins TRBV6-5 to TRBJ1-6, with D unclear. The CDR3 is made up of 16 amino acids. Trimming left V 0 bases short and J 11 bases short, with 17 bases between. Germline CDR1 reads MNHEY; CDR2 reads SVGAGI. The CDR3 nucleotides read TGTGCCAGCAGTTACTCGTTAGGTGAGGGATTCGCACCCCTCCACTTT. It encodes CASSYSLGEGFAPLHF.

The chain is built from TRBV19 and TRBJ1-2; possible D gene TRBD1, 5 bases. The CDR3 is 15 residues long. The ends were cut back, 5 bases at V and 6 bases at J, with 19 bases in the middle. The germline gives CDR1 LNHDA, CDR2 SQIVND (reference sequence). The CDR3 region is CASSLAPAGMNGYTF. DNA of the CDR3: TGTGCCAGTAGTCTTGCCCCGGCAGGGATGAATGGCTACACCTTC.

The chain couples TRBV19 to TRBJ2-4; a weak D match, TRBD2 (5 bases). The CDR3 totals 14 residues. V lost 2 bases, J lost 8 bases, and 13 bases lay in between. CDR1 and CDR2 from the germline V gene are LNHDA and SQIVND (reference sequence). The CDR3 region has the DNA TGTGCCAGTAGTATATCATCGGGGTGGGACATTCAGTACTTC. As protein: CASSISSGWDIQYF.

This clone occurred once. The chain is built from TRBV10-2 and TRBJ2-3, with a weak D call TRBD1 (6 bases). The CDR3 sequence is 15 residues long. The V end lost 7 bases, the J end lost 2 bases, and 16 bases lay between the germline ends. Germline CDR1 and CDR2: WSHSY and SAAADI. This CDR3 is CASTPNRADTDTQYF. DNA for the CDR3: TGCGCCAGCACCCCAAACAGGGCCGACACAGATACGCAGTATTTT.

The CDR3 nucleotides are TGCGCCAGCAGCCTTACCTTCGGGGCTAGCGGGGGGCCCACCTACGAGCAGTACTTC. This codes for CASSLTFGASGGPTYEQYF. The V and J genes are TRBV5-1 and TRBJ2-7, with 11 nucleotides matching TRBD2. Germline V gene sequence: CDR1 SGHRS, CDR2 YFSETQ. CDR3 length equals 19 residues. V shed 4 bases, J shed 2 bases, and the junction held 17 bases outside the gene matches. Full variable domain (missing parts from reference TRBV5-1 and TRBJ2-7): KAGVTQTPRYLIKTRGQQVTLSCSPISGHRSVSWYQQTPGQGLQFLFEYFSETQRNKGNFPGRFSGRQFSNSRSEMNVSTLELGDSALYLCASSLTFGASGGPTYEQYFGPGTRLTVT.

This chain joins TRBV27 and TRBJ2-1; 8 bases map to TRBD2. The CDR3 runs 15 residues. Looked up from germline, CDR1 is MNHEY and CDR2 is SMNVEV (reference sequence). The J segment lost 0 bases and the V segment lost 4 bases, leaving 2 bases of the junction unmatched. For the CDR3, the DNA is TGTGCCAGCAGTTACGGGGGGGGCTCCTACAATGAGCAGTTCTTC. Translation gives CASSYGGGSYNEQFF.

The V and J genes are TRBV9 and TRBJ2-6; D could derive from TRBD1 or TRBD2 (5 bases each). Trimming pared 5 bases from V and 8 bases from J, leaving 14 bases between. This CDR3 is 14 amino acids long. Per germline, CDR1 SGDLS and CDR2 YYNGEE. CDR3 protein: CASSGLWGTNVLTF. CDR3 in DNA: TGTGCCAGCAGTGGACTCTGGGGGACCAACGTCCTGACTTTC.